These T cell receptor beta chains were read from a single sample in a study of T cell responses to AZD1222 COVID-19 vaccine. Generated by immunoSEQ multiplex PCR, the TCRdb table keeps only in-frame clones and is missing some. The table has some 170,000 clones, about 91% seen once. The sequences come from peripheral blood, collected 28 days after the second AZD1222 dose. All receptors derive from an adult who received the AZD1222 COVID-19 vaccine. Both conserved end residues are part of each CDR3. A D gene is named only where the DNA matches it firmly. The listing skips clone size in some rows; elsewhere it reads once, few, many or a size class.

>few|.|TRBV18|TRBJ1-5
CASSPQTGSNQPQHF
TGTGCCAGCTCACCACAGACGGGCAGCAATCAGCCCCAGCATTTT
>once|TRBD1|TRBV5-1|TRBJ2-1
CASSARDSLWDEQFF
TGCGCCAGCAGCGCCCGGGACAGCCTTTGGGATGAGCAGTTCTTC
>.|.|TRBV11-2|TRBJ1-2
CASSSRSTRGGYTF
TGTGCCAGCAGCTCCCGGTCGACTCGTGGAGGCTACACCTTC
>.|TRBD1|TRBV10-3|TRBJ1-6
CAISATSTGEGSPLHF
TGTGCCATCAGTGCTACGTCGACAGGGGAAGGTTCACCCCTCCACTTT
>.|.|TRBV18|TRBJ1-2
CASSRPGGYGYTF
TGTGCCAGCTCACGTCCGGGGGGTTATGGCTACACCTTC
>.|.|TRBV14|TRBJ2-5
CASSRQTVGETQYF
TGTGCCAGCAGCCGGCAAACTGTGGGAGAGACCCAGTACTTC
>.|.|TRBV21-1|TRBJ2-1
CASSKGGIPYNEQFF
TGTGCCAGCAGCAAAGGGGGGATCCCTTACAATGAGCAGTTCTTC
>.|.|TRBV18|TRBJ1-1
CASSERGEAFF
TGTGCCAGCTCGGAACGTGGAGAAGCTTTCTTT
>once|TRBD1|TRBV9|TRBJ1-2
CASSVESQGAYGYTF
TGTGCCAGCAGCGTAGAGTCACAGGGGGCCTATGGCTACACCTTC
>.|.|TRBV19|TRBJ1-2
CASSIGGNYGYTF
TGTGCCAGTAGTATCGGAGGAAACTATGGCTACACCTTC
>.|TRBD2|TRBV7-3|TRBJ2-5
CASSFGGSQETQYF
TGTGCCAGCAGCTTCGGGGGGAGTCAAGAGACCCAGTACTTC
>.|.|TRBV5-1|TRBJ1-1
CASSSVSVDTEAFF
TGCGCCAGCAGCTCCGTTAGTGTGGACACTGAAGCTTTCTTT
>.|.|TRBV9|TRBJ2-2
CASSVGTGELFF
TGTGCCAGCAGCGTGGGGACCGGGGAGCTGTTTTTT
>.|.|TRBV13|TRBJ2-1
CASSLISYNEQFF
TGTGCCAGCAGCTTAATCTCCTACAATGAGCAGTTCTTC
>.|.|TRBV23-1|TRBJ2-4
CASSQGGARTPRYF
TGCGCCAGCAGTCAAGGGGGGGCCAGGACTCCCCGGTACTTC
>.|.|TRBV6-5|TRBJ1-2
CASSRNHDYGYTF
TGTGCCAGCAGCCGCAACCACGACTATGGCTACACCTTC
>.|TRBD2|TRBV7-6|TRBJ2-2
CASSPRLARTGELFF
TGTGCCAGCAGCCCCCGACTAGCGCGTACCGGGGAGCTGTTTTTT
>.|.|TRBV28|TRBJ1-1
CASSEGTTNTEAFF
TGTGCCAGCTCGGAGGGTACGACGAACACTGAAGCTTTCTTT
>.|TRBD1|TRBV2|TRBJ2-7
CASSPGQGSNEQYF
TGTGCCAGCAGCCCGGGACAGGGGTCCAACGAGCAGTACTTC
>.|.|TRBV3-1/TRBV3-2|TRBJ1-3
CASSQEGTFGNTIYF
TGTGCCAGCAGCCAAGAAGGGACTTTTGGAAACACCATATATTTT
>once|TRBD1|TRBV3-1/TRBV3-2|TRBJ1-2
CASTRGQGVYGYTF
TGTGCCAGCACCAGGGGGCAGGGGGTTTATGGCTACACCTTC